The entry that follows covers one T cell receptor beta chain sequence. These data belong to a study of shared clonotypes between healthy human individuals. The CD4+ fraction was divided into a CD45RA+ naive subset and a CD45RA-negative memory subset. This CDR3 comprises 13 residues. Trimming took 2 bases from V and 4 from J, leaving 5 bases between them. Looked up from germline, CDR1 is MDHEN and CDR2 is SYDVKM. The data were produced by immunoSEQ multiplex PCR, yet TCRdb's version contains in-frame clones alone and is incomplete. This table holds more than 1.2 million clones, approximately 98.5% found once.

J is TRBJ2-2 and V is TRBV28; D is ambiguous. This TCR was recovered from a man younger than 40 in good health. Specimen: naive CD4+ T cells sorted from blood. Subset defined: CD45RA+ positively selected. CDR3 nucleotide sequence: TGTGCCAGCAGTTTACAACCCACCGGGGAGCTGTTTTTT. It specifies CASSLQPTGELFF.